The 21 T cell receptor beta chains below come from one sample, sequenced in a study of T cell responses to AZD1222 COVID-19 vaccine. Sequencing used immunoSEQ multiplex PCR; TCRdb keeps in-frame clones, though not all of them. The sample contains over 100,000 clones, 90% of which appear only once. The material sequenced was peripheral blood, taken on day 0 of AZD1222 vaccination. The source of these receptors is an adult in good health.

The rearrangement links TRBV2 to TRBJ2-7; 10 nucleotides align to TRBD2. The germline V gene has CDR1 SNHLY and CDR2 FYNNEI. The CDR3 loop spans 13 amino acids. V gave up 10 bases and J gave up 1 base; unmatched junction bases: 4. This CDR3 is CAKSGRVSYEQYF. CDR3 nucleotide sequence: TGTGCCAAAAGCGGGAGGGTGTCCTACGAGCAGTACTTC.

The chain links TRBV5-1 to TRBJ2-5, with no clear D. The CDR3 spans 13 residues. Trimming left V 6 bases short and J 5 bases short, with 14 bases between. Germline V lookup: CDR1 SGHRS, CDR2 YFSETQ. CDR3: CASTYLRSETQYF. In nucleotides, the CDR3 is TGCGCCAGCACCTACCTACGTAGCGAGACCCAGTACTTC.

This chain joins TRBV19 and TRBJ2-7; D gene ambiguous. The CDR3 covers 18 residues. V was shortened by 5 bases and J by 2 bases, with 25 bases between the two germline ends. In germline, CDR1 is LNHDA, CDR2 SQIVND (reference sequence). CDR3 in amino acids: CASSASPPDLLRPYEQYF. The DNA of the CDR3 is TGTGCCAGTAGTGCGAGCCCCCCAGATTTACTCCGTCCCTACGAGCAGTACTTC.

The chain uses TRBV6-5 and TRBJ1-2; TRBD1 is a possible D gene (5 bases). Between the trimmed V and J ends, which lost 6 bases and 0 bases, there was a span of 11 bases. The CDR3 has 14 residues. CDR1 is MNHEY, CDR2 SVGAGI, per germline. CDR3 sequence reads: CASRLRGANYGYTF. Written as DNA, the CDR3 is TGTGCCAGCAGATTGCGAGGGGCTAACTATGGCTACACCTTC.

The CDR3 loop reads CASSLAAGGDTGELFF. The CDR3 nucleotides read TGTGCCAGCAGTTTGGCAGCGGGAGGGGACACCGGGGAGCTGTTTTTT. The chain combines TRBV6-2 or TRBV6-3 with TRBJ2-2; 10 positions match TRBD2. CDR1 and CDR2 from the germline V gene are MNHEY and SVGEGT. J was trimmed by 3 bases and V by 4 bases; bases with no gene match: 5. This CDR3 has 16 residues.

The chain is built from TRBV12-5 and TRBJ1-6, with D uncertain. This CDR3 is 13 amino acids long. Per germline, CDR1 LGHNT and CDR2 FRNRAP. The V end was cut by 1 base, the J end by 6 bases, with 4 bases between. CDR3 loop: CASGLETNSPLHF. CDR3 coding DNA: TGTGCTAGTGGTTTGGAGACTAATTCACCCCTCCACTTT.

This clone turned up a few times. The genes are TRBV4-3 and TRBJ1-1; 7 nucleotides match TRBD1. V lost 6 bases to trimming and J lost 3 bases; unmatched junction nucleotides: 10. Germline V gene data show CDR1 as LGHNA and CDR2 as YSLEER. The CDR3 has 15 amino acids. The chain's CDR3 is CASSPRQGGYTEAFF. As DNA, the CDR3 is TGCGCCAGCAGTCCCCGGCAGGGGGGGTACACTGAAGCTTTCTTT.

This clone was detected only a few times. The V and J genes are TRBV9 and TRBJ2-1; 15 bases are a match to TRBD2. CDR1 SGDLS and CDR2 YYNGEE come from the germline V gene. Trimming at V came to 3 bases and at J to 3 bases, leaving 4 bases not matched to a gene. The CDR3 spans 17 residues. CDR3 DNA: TGTGCCAGCAGCGCAGGACTAGCGGGGGGGCTCTACAATGAGCAGTTCTTC. Encoded protein: CASSAGLAGGLYNEQFF.

This chain joins TRBV30 and TRBJ1-2; 9 bases are shared with TRBD1. V shed 5 bases and J 6 bases; nucleotides not matched to a gene: 4. Germline V gene data show CDR1 as GTSNPN and CDR2 as SVGIG (reference sequence). The CDR3 covers 12 residues. As DNA, the CDR3 is TGTGCCTGGTCAACAGGGGGCCATGGCTACACCTTC. Its protein is CAWSTGGHGYTF. The whole variable domain, remainder taken from reference TRBV30 and TRBJ1-2, is SQTIHQWPATLVQPVGSPLSLECTVEGTSNPNLYWYRQAAGRGLQLLFYSVGIGQISSEVPQNLSASRPQDRQFILSSKKLLLSDSGFYLCAWSTGGHGYTFGSGTRLTVV.

The rearrangement joins TRBV18 to TRBJ2-4, with TRBD1 matching over 8 bases. Trimming cost V 3 bases and J 0 bases; bases outside gene matches: 7. CDR3 length equals 17 residues. The germline V gene encodes CDR1 KGHSH and CDR2 LQKENI. This CDR3 is CASSPSDRVKAKNIQYF. The CDR3 nucleotides are TGTGCCAGCTCACCCTCGGACAGGGTAAAAGCCAAAAACATTCAGTACTTC.

This chain uses TRBV28 with TRBJ2-1; D not certain. Trimming took off 3 bases at V and 10 bases at J, with 10 bases between the two ends. The CDR3 totals 12 residues. The germline gives CDR1 MDHEN, CDR2 SYDVKM. Here the CDR3 DNA reads TGTGCCAGCAGTTTCCTTCACGGGGAGCAGTTCTTC. Protein: CASSFLHGEQFF.

This sequence joins TRBV7-9 and TRBJ1-1; no clear D gene. There are 15 residues in the CDR3. The germline gives CDR1 SEHNR, CDR2 FQNEAQ (reference sequence). V lost 2 bases and J 5 bases, leaving 15 bases between the germline ends. The CDR3 DNA is TGTGCCAGCAGCTTAATTAGTGGAACGAGGACTGAAGCTTTCTTT. Encoded protein: CASSLISGTRTEAFF.

V and J are TRBV6-2 or TRBV6-3 and TRBJ1-2; TRBD1 agrees at 9 bases. The CDR3 is 15 amino acids. Germline assignment: CDR1 MNHEY and CDR2 SVGEGT. J lost 2 bases, V lost 5 bases, and 6 bases had no gene match. CDR3: CASSLTGGANYGYTF. CDR3 in DNA: TGTGCCAGCAGTCTCACAGGGGGCGCGAACTATGGCTACACCTTC.

This clone occurred a few times. V usage is TRBV30 and J usage is TRBJ1-1, with D possibly being TRBD1 (6 bases). CDR1 is GTSNPN, CDR2 SVGIG, per germline (reference sequence). Trimming pared 5 bases from V and 3 bases from J, leaving 13 bases between. The length of the CDR3 is 13 residues. CDR3 loop: CAWGGASYTEAFF. CDR3 DNA sequence: TGTGCCTGGGGGGGCGCTTCCTACACTGAAGCTTTCTTT.

This rearrangement joins TRBV15 to TRBJ1-1; a possible D gene is TRBD1 (5 bases). The V gene's germline CDR1 is LNHNV and CDR2 YYDKDF (reference sequence). CDR3 length equals 15 residues. V lost 0 bases, J lost 10 bases, and 18 bases lay in between. CDR3 in amino acids: CATSRDAGEGYLAFF. The CDR3 nucleotides read TGTGCCACCAGCAGAGACGCCGGGGAGGGGTATCTAGCTTTCTTT.

This rearrangement joins TRBV7-9 to TRBJ1-1; no clear D gene. CDR3 length: 14 residues. V was clipped by 3 bases and J by 1 base, with 9 bases between them. CDR1 SEHNR and CDR2 FQNEAQ come from the germline V gene (reference sequence). CDR3 in amino acids: CASSLELSNTEAFF. The CDR3 DNA is TGTGCCAGCAGCTTGGAACTCTCGAACACTGAAGCTTTCTTT.

The chain employs TRBV14 and TRBJ1-5; D not resolved. Trimming stripped 0 bases from V and 11 bases from J, with 11 bases between. This CDR3 is 13 amino acids long. Germline V CDR1 and CDR2: SGHDN, FVKESK. The CDR3 sequence is CASSQEASGAQHF. The CDR3 nucleotides are TGTGCCAGCAGCCAAGAGGCGAGTGGGGCCCAGCATTTT.

The DNA for the CDR3 is TGCGCCAGCAGCTTGGGAGGGGATAGCAATCAGCCCCAGCATTTT. This encodes CASSLGGDSNQPQHF. This sequence joins TRBV5-1 and TRBJ1-5; a possible D gene is TRBD1 (5 bases). The germline CDR1 and CDR2 sequences are SGHRS and YFSETQ. The CDR3 has 15 residues. Trimming removed 0 bases from V and 0 bases from J, with 7 bases in between.

This chain joins TRBV28 and TRBJ2-7; D might be TRBD2 (5 bases). V was clipped by 5 bases and J by 1 base, with 12 bases between them. CDR3 length equals 14 residues. The germline gives CDR1 MDHEN, CDR2 SYDVKM. This CDR3 reads CASSVPGLSYEQYF. The CDR3 DNA reads TGTGCCAGCAGTGTACCGGGATTGTCCTACGAGCAGTACTTC.

V usage is TRBV7-9 and J usage is TRBJ2-7, with TRBD2 matching 7 bases. V was clipped by 2 bases and J by 0 bases; unmatched bases: 4. The CDR3 length is 15 residues. CDR1 SEHNR and CDR2 FQNEAQ come from the germline V gene (reference sequence). CDR3 bases: TGTGCCAGCAGCTTAACAAGGACTAGCTCCTACGAGCAGTACTTC. Translation: CASSLTRTSSYEQYF.

The V gene is TRBV14, the J gene TRBJ1-2; D is ambiguous. Germline loops: CDR1 SGHDN, CDR2 FVKESK. This CDR3 has 14 residues. V was cut by 1 base and J by 8 bases, with 14 bases left in between. In DNA, the CDR3 is TGTGCCAGCAGCCAAGGTCGGGGATGGAACGGCTACACCTTC. This encodes CASSQGRGWNGYTF.